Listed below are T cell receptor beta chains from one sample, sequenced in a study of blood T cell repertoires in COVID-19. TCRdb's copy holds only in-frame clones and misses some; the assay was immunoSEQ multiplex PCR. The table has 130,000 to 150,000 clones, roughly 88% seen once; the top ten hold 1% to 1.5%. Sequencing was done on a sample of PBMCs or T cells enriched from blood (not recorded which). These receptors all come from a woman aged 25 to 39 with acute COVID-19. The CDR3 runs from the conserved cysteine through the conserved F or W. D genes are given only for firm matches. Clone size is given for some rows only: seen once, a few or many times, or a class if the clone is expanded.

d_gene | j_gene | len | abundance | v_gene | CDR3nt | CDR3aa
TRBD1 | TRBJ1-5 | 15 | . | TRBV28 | TGTGCCAGCAGTGTGGGACAGGGAGAGCGTCAGCCCCAGCATTTT | CASSVGQGERQPQHF
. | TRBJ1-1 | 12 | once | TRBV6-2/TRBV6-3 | TGTGCCAGCAGTTATGCCCAGGGGCCAGCTTTCTTT | CASSYAQGPAFF
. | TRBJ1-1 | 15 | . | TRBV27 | TGTGCCAGCAGAGGCCGCCAGGGGATGAACACTGAAGCTTTCTTT | CASRGRQGMNTEAFF
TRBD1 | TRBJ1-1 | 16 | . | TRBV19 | TGTGCCAGTAGTATCTCCGGGACAGGGGTTTTATCTGAAGCTTTCTTT | CASSISGTGVLSEAFF
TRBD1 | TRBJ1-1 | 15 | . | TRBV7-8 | TGTGCCAGCAGCTTAGGGCAGACAGGGATAACTGAAGCTTTCTTT | CASSLGQTGITEAFF
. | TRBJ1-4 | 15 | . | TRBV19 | TGTGCCAGTCGGGACAATTCGATAGCCAATGAAAAACTGTTTTTT | CASRDNSIANEKLFF
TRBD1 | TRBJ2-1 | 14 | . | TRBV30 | TGTGCCTGGAGTACAGGGGGTGGCTACAATGAGCAGTTCTTC | CAWSTGGGYNEQFF
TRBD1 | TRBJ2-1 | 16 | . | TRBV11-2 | TGTGCCAGCAGCTTTACAGGGGCGCGAGCTAGCAGCGAGCAGTTCTTC | CASSFTGARASSEQFF
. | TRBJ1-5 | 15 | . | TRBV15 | TGTGCCACCAGCAGAGATCCGGAGGGCCCACAGCCCCAGCATTTT | CATSRDPEGPQPQHF
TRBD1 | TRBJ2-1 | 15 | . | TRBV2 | TGTGCCAGCAAGCCCTTAGGGACAGGGGACTATGAGCAGTTCTTC | CASKPLGTGDYEQFF
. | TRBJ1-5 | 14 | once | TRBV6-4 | TGTGCCAGCAGTGACAGTACAGGAAATCAGCCCCAGCATTTT | CASSDSTGNQPQHF
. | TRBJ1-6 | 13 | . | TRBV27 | TGTGCCAGCAGTCCGGGTTGGAATTCACCCCTCCACTTT | CASSPGWNSPLHF
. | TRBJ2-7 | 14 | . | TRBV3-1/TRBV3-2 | TGTGCCAGCACTCCCCGCCCATCCGGCTACGAGCAGTACTTC | CASTPRPSGYEQYF
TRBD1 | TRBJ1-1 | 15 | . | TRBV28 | TGTGCCAGCAGTTCCCCCGGGACAGCGAACACTGAAGCTTTCTTT | CASSSPGTANTEAFF
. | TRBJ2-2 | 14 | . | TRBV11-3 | TGTGCCAGCAGCAAGGGGGGGCCCACCGGGGAGCTGTTTTTT | CASSKGGPTGELFF
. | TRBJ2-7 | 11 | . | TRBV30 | TGTGCCTGGAGTGTTTCATACGAGCAGTACTTC | CAWSVSYEQYF
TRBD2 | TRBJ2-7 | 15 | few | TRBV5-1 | TGCGCCAGCAGCTTACTAGCGGGAGGGCCCTACGAGCAGTACTTC | CASSLLAGGPYEQYF